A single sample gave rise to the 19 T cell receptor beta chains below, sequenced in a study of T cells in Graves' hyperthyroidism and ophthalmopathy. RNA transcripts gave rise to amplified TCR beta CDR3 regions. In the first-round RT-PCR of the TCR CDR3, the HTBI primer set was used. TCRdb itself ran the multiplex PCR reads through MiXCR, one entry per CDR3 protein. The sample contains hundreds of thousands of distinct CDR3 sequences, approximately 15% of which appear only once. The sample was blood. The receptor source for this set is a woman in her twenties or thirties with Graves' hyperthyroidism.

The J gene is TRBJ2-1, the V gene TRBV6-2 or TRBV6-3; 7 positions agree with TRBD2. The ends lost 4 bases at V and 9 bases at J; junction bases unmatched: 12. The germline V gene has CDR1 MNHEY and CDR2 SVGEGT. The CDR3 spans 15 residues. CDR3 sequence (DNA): TGTGCCAGCAGTTTACTAGCGACCTTAAGTGGTGAGCAGTTCTTC. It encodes CASSLLATLSGEQFF.

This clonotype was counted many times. CDR3: CASSLGQGALSETQYF. The DNA for the CDR3 is TGTGCCAGCAGTCTCGGACAGGGGGCGTTGTCAGAGACCCAGTACTTC. The rearrangement links TRBV28 to TRBJ2-5; the match to TRBD1 covers 11 bases. Germline V gene lookup returns CDR1 MDHEN and CDR2 SYDVKM. The CDR3 is 16 residues long. J was trimmed by 4 bases and V by 5 bases; bases with no gene match: 9.

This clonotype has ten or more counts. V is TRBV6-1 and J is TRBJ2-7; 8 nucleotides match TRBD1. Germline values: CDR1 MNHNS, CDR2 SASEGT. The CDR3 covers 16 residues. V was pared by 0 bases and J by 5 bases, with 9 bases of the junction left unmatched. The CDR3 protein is CASSEASGGPSHEQYF. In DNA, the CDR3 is TGTGCCAGCAGTGAAGCGTCAGGGGGCCCATCCCACGAGCAGTACTTC.

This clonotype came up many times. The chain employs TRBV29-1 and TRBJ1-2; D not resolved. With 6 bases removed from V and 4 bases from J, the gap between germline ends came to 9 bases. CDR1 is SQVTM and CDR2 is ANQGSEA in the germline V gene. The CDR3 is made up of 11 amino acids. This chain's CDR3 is CSVGGIYGYTF. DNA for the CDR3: TGCAGCGTGGGCGGGATCTATGGCTACACCTTC.

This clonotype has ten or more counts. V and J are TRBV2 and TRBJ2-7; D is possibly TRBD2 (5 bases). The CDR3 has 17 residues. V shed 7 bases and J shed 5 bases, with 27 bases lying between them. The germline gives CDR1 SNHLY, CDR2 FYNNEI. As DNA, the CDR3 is TGTGCCAGCATGGGCGAGGAGGTACGAGGGATCGGGGACGAGCAGTACTTC. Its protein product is CASMGEEVRGIGDEQYF.

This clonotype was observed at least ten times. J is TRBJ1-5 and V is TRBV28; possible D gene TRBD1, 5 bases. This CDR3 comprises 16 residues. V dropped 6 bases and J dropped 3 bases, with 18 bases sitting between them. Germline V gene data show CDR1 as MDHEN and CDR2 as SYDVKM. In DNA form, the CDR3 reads TGTGCCAGCAGCCGGCCGGGGCCCTCACCCAATCAGCCCCAGCATTTT. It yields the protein CASSRPGPSPNQPQHF. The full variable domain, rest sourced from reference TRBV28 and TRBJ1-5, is DVKVTQSSRYLVKRTGEKVFLECVQDMDHENMFWYRQDPGLGLRLIYFSYDVKMKEKGDIPEGYSVSREKKERFSLILESASTNQTSMYLCASSRPGPSPNQPQHFGDGTRLSIL.

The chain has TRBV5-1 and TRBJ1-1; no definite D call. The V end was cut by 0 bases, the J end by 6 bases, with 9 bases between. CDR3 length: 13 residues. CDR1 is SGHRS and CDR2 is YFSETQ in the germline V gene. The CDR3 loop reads CASSLVGRSEAFF. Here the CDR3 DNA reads TGCGCCAGCAGCTTGGTCGGGCGGTCTGAAGCTTTCTTT.

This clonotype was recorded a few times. CDR3 loop: CASLPTSGKEQYF. The CDR3 coding sequence is TGTGCCAGCCTTCCGACTAGCGGGAAAGAGCAGTACTTC. The rearrangement links TRBV6-2 or TRBV6-3 to TRBJ2-7, with 11 bases matching TRBD2. From germline, CDR1 is MNHEY and CDR2 SVGEGT. After removal of 8 bases from V and 7 bases from J, the junction contained 7 bases not matched to a gene. The CDR3 loop spans 13 amino acids.

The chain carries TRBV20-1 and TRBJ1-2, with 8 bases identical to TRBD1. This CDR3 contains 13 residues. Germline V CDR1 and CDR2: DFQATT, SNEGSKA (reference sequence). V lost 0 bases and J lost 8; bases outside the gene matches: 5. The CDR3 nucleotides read TGCAGTGCTAGAGATTCAGGGGGCGTAGGCTACACCTTC. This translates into CSARDSGGVGYTF.

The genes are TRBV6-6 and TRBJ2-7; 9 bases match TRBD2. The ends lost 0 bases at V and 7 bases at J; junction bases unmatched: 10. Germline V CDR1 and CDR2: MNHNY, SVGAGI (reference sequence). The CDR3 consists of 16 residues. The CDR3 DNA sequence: TGTGCCAGCAGTTACTCGAGGGCGGGAGGGACGGGGGAGCAGTACTTC. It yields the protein CASSYSRAGGTGEQYF.

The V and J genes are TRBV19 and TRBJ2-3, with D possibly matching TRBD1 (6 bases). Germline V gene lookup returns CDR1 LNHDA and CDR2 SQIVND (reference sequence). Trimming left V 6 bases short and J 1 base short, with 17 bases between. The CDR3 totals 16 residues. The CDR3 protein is CASRESTGYGTDTQYF. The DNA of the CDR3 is TGTGCCAGTAGAGAGTCCACAGGGTATGGCACAGATACGCAGTATTTT.

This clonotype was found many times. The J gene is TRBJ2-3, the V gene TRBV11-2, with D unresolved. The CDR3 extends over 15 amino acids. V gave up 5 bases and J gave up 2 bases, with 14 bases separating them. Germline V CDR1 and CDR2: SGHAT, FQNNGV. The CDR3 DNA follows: TGTGCCAGCAGCCCCGGAAACTTATACACAGATACGCAGTATTTT. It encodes CASSPGNLYTDTQYF.

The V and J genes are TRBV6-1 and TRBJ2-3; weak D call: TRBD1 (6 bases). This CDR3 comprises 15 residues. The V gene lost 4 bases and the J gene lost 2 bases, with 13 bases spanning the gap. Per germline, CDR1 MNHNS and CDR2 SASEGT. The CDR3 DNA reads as TGTGCCAGCAGTGCGGGACAAATTATCACAGATACGCAGTATTTT. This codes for CASSAGQIITDTQYF.

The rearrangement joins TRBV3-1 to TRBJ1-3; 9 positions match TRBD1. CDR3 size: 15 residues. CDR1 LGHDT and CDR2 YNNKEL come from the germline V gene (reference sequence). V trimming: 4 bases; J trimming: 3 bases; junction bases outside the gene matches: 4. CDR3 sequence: CASSRTGGGGNTIYF. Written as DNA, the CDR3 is TGTGCCAGCAGCCGTACAGGGGGCGGTGGAAACACCATATATTTT.

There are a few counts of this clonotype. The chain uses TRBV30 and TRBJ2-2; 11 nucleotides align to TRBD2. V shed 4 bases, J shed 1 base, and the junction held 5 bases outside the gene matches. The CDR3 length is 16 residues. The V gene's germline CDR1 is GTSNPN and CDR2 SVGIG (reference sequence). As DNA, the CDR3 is TGTGCCTGGAAGACTAGCGGGGTAGGGAACACCGGGGAGCTGTTTTTT. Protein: CAWKTSGVGNTGELFF. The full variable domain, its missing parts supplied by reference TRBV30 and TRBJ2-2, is SQTIHQWPATLVQPVGSPLSLECTVEGTSNPNLYWYRQAAGRGLQLLFYSVGIGQISSEVPQNLSASRPQDRQFILSSKKLLLSDSGFYLCAWKTSGVGNTGELFFGEGSRLTVL.

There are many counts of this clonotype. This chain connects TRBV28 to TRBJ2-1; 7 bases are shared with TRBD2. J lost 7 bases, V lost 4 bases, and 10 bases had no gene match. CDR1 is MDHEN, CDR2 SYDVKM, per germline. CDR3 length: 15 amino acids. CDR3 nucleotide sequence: TGTGCCAGCAGTTCGCTAGCGGAACGGCTTAATGAGCAGTTCTTC. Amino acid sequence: CASSSLAERLNEQFF.

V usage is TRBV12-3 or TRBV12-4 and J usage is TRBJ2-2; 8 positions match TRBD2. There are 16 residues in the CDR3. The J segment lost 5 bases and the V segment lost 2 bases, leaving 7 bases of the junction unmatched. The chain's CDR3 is CASSLLPAGATGELFF. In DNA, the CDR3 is TGTGCCAGCAGTTTACTCCCAGCGGGAGCAACCGGGGAGCTGTTTTTT.

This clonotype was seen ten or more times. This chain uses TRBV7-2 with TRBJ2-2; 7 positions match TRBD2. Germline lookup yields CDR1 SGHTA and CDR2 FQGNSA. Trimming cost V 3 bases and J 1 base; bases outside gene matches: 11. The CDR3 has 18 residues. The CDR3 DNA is TGTGCCAGCAGCTTCTACCCCGCGGCTAGCGGGAACACCGGGGAGCTGTTTTTT. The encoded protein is CASSFYPAASGNTGELFF.

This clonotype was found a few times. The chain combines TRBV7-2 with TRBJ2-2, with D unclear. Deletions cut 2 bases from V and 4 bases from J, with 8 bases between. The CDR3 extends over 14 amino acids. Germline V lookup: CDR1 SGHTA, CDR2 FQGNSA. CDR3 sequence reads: CASSLLGPTGELFF. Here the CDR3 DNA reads TGTGCCAGCAGCTTACTGGGCCCCACCGGGGAGCTGTTTTTT.